The 22 T cell receptor beta chains reported below all come from one sample, sequenced in a study of Ad26.COV2.S vaccination and SARS-CoV-2 variants (dated by TCRdb to the early 2020s). The label giving this sample's time point can be read as: individuals recovered from natural SARS-CoV-2 infection. The protocol used for the library was the immunoSEQ multiplex PCR assay. TCRdb obtained this table from immuneACCESS and retained in-frame rearrangements with V and J assigned. These tables miss some clones; where compared with another copy, unresolved V genes account for less than half of the shortfall, and the remainder is unexplained. The sample table contains about 94,000 clones; only one count was recorded for roughly 84% of them. In total, the top ten clones hold approximately 16% of the sample. The sample in question was peripheral blood, obtained after recovery from COVID-19. These receptors were taken from a human donor who had recovered from COVID-19.

The V call is TRBV7-9, the J call TRBJ2-7; 7 bases line up with TRBD2. Germline trimming cut 3 bases from V and 5 bases from J; bases unmatched to any gene: 10. The CDR3 totals 15 residues. Germline assignment: CDR1 SEHNR and CDR2 FQNEAQ (reference sequence). The CDR3 sequence is CASSFAVGGMDEQYF. Written as DNA, the CDR3 is TGTGCCAGCAGCTTCGCCGTGGGGGGGATGGACGAGCAGTACTTC.

The sample holds one count of this clone. The chain joins TRBV19 to TRBJ2-7; perhaps D is TRBD1 or TRBD2 (5 bases each). V lost 5 bases, J lost 1 base, and 12 bases lay in between. The length of the CDR3 is 14 residues. From germline, CDR1 is LNHDA and CDR2 SQIVND (reference sequence). The CDR3 is CASSPGTGSYEQYF. The CDR3 region has the DNA TGTGCCAGTAGTCCCGGGACGGGTTCCTACGAGCAGTACTTC.

This chain uses TRBV18 with TRBJ1-1; D is ambiguous. Germline assignment: CDR1 KGHSH and CDR2 LQKENI. Trimming cost V 2 bases and J 3 bases, with 7 bases left between them. The CDR3 runs to 13 residues. The CDR3 is CASSPIRDTEAFF. Written as DNA, the CDR3 is TGTGCCAGCTCACCAATTAGGGACACTGAAGCTTTCTTT.

This rearrangement joins TRBV5-1 to TRBJ2-7; TRBD2 aligns across 8 bases. The CDR3 runs to 15 residues. Germline-derived CDR1 and CDR2 are SGHRS and YFSETQ. V dropped 2 bases and J dropped 3; count of bases not matched to a gene: 7. CDR3 amino acids: CASSFGLAQGYEQYF. The CDR3, as DNA: TGCGCCAGCAGCTTTGGACTAGCTCAGGGCTACGAGCAGTACTTC.

In DNA form, the CDR3 reads TGTGCCAGCGCGTGGGGAGGATGGACAGATACGCAGTATTTT. This gives the protein CASAWGGWTDTQYF. This rearrangement joins TRBV7-9 to TRBJ2-3; D is perhaps TRBD2 (6 bases). Germline values: CDR1 SEHNR, CDR2 FQNEAQ (reference sequence). This CDR3 comprises 14 residues. V was cut by 8 bases and J by 3 bases, with 15 bases left in between.

The rearrangement links TRBV5-4 to TRBJ1-4, with D hard to call. Germline CDR1 is SGHNT and CDR2 is YYREEE (reference sequence). Trimming took 1 base from V and 8 from J, leaving 9 bases between them. This CDR3 is 13 amino acids long. The CDR3 spells CASSLSREEKLFF. The DNA for the CDR3 is TGTGCCAGCAGCTTGAGCCGGGAGGAAAAACTGTTTTTT.

This clone showed up just a few times. V usage is TRBV12-3 or TRBV12-4 and J usage is TRBJ1-6; D is unresolved. The V end lost 6 bases, the J end lost 9 bases, and 9 bases lay between the germline ends. This CDR3 has 12 amino acids. CDR3 loop: CASRLRVSPLHF. For the CDR3, the DNA is TGTGCCAGCAGATTAAGGGTTTCACCCCTCCACTTT.

This clone has a single count. J is TRBJ2-7 and V is TRBV7-9, with 7 positions matching TRBD1. V shed 4 bases and J 7 bases; nucleotides not matched to a gene: 10. This CDR3 has 14 amino acids. Germline CDR1 is SEHNR and CDR2 is FQNEAQ (reference sequence). CDR3 coding DNA: TGTGCCAGCAGCTCTACAGGGGCCCCCTTGGAGCAGTACTTC. Translation: CASSSTGAPLEQYF.

This sequence joins TRBV24-1 and TRBJ1-1, with D possibly TRBD1 on 6 matching bases. This CDR3 contains 14 residues. The V end was cut by 5 bases, the J end by 0 bases, with 9 bases between. Germline-derived CDR1 and CDR2 are KGHDR and SFDVKD. The CDR3 region is CATSGGGLNTEAFF. In DNA form, the CDR3 reads TGTGCCACCAGTGGGGGGGGCTTGAACACTGAAGCTTTCTTT.

The chain carries TRBV28 and TRBJ2-7; D assignment may be TRBD1 or TRBD2 (6 bases each). The CDR3 consists of 15 residues. Deletions cut 6 bases from V and 2 bases from J, with 17 bases between. Germline V gene sequence: CDR1 MDHEN, CDR2 SYDVKM. CDR3 loop: CASRGGGVGTYEQYF. CDR3 coding DNA: TGTGCCAGCAGGGGGGGCGGGGTTGGCACCTACGAGCAGTACTTC.

The rearrangement links TRBV19 to TRBJ2-1; TRBD2 matches 9 bases. Germline assignment: CDR1 LNHDA and CDR2 SQIVND (reference sequence). The CDR3 has 17 residues. The V gene end was trimmed by 4 bases and the J gene end by 2 bases; junction bases not matched to a gene: 9. The CDR3 sequence: CASSTQSTSGPYNEQFF. The CDR3 nucleotides are TGTGCCAGTAGTACGCAGTCTACTAGCGGGCCCTACAATGAGCAGTTCTTC.

CDR3 in DNA: TGCAGTGCCACTTCGGGTGGCTACACCTTC. This sequence encodes CSATSGGYTF. The chain links TRBV20-1 to TRBJ1-2, with unresolved D. The CDR3 consists of 10 residues. Trimming shortened V by 6 bases and J by 7 bases, and 9 bases separated the two germline ends. Germline-derived CDR1 and CDR2 are DFQATT and SNEGSKA (reference sequence).

This chain connects TRBV20-1 to TRBJ1-5; possible D gene TRBD1, 5 bases. There are 15 residues in the CDR3. The germline gives CDR1 DFQATT, CDR2 SNEGSKA (reference sequence). Trimming shortened V by 3 bases and J by 5 bases, and 17 bases separated the two germline ends. CDR3 DNA: TGCAGTGCTAGTAGGTCGGGGCAGGAGGATCAGCCCCAGCATTTT. It is translated as CSASRSGQEDQPQHF.

The chain employs TRBV15 and TRBJ2-5; D might be TRBD1 or TRBD2, each matching 6 bases. CDR1 is LNHNV, CDR2 YYDKDF, per germline (reference sequence). The V gene lost 2 bases and the J gene lost 5 bases, with 9 bases spanning the gap. The length of the CDR3 is 13 residues. CDR3 coding DNA: TGTGCCACCAGCAGACAGGGGAGGGAGACCCAGTACTTC. As protein: CATSRQGRETQYF.

The chain has TRBV7-8 and TRBJ2-7; D not resolved. CDR1 SGHVS and CDR2 FQNEAQ come from the germline V gene. The ends were cut back, 5 bases at V and 2 bases at J, with 7 bases in the middle. The CDR3 covers 12 residues. The CDR3: CASSRRAYEQYF. DNA for the CDR3: TGTGCCAGCAGCCGACGCGCCTACGAGCAGTACTTC.

This chain connects TRBV3-1 (or the pseudogene TRBV3-2) to TRBJ2-4; no definite D call. The CDR3 has 12 amino acids. Germline V gives CDR1 LGHDT, CDR2 YNNKEL (reference sequence). Deletions cut 0 bases from V and 7 bases from J, with 4 bases between. CDR3 sequence: CASSQDRNIQYF. CDR3 nucleotide sequence: TGTGCCAGCAGCCAAGATCGGAACATTCAGTACTTC.

The V and J genes are TRBV28 and TRBJ1-1; D is unclear. The CDR3 contains 14 residues. Germline assignment: CDR1 MDHEN and CDR2 SYDVKM. The V and J ends lost 1 base and 2 bases respectively, with 8 bases between them. The chain's CDR3 is CASSLSNYNTEAFF. The CDR3 nucleotides are TGTGCCAGCAGTTTATCCAACTACAACACTGAAGCTTTCTTT.

The chain combines TRBV24-1 with TRBJ1-1; 11 bases align to TRBD1. With 7 bases clipped from V and 9 bases from J, the junction kept 6 bases outside the gene matches. Germline values: CDR1 KGHDR, CDR2 SFDVKD. The length of the CDR3 is 13 residues. The CDR3: CATSGGTGGQAFF. The CDR3 DNA is TGTGCCACCAGCGGAGGGACAGGGGGGCAAGCTTTCTTT.

V is TRBV28 and J is TRBJ1-1; no reliable D call. Germline loops: CDR1 MDHEN, CDR2 SYDVKM. V dropped 5 bases and J dropped 6 bases, with 16 bases sitting between them. The CDR3 has 14 amino acids. CDR3 region: CASSPGSVGAEAFF. CDR3 DNA sequence: TGTGCCAGCAGTCCGGGGAGTGTCGGGGCTGAAGCTTTCTTT.

This chain uses TRBV28 with TRBJ2-2; 9 bases match TRBD2. After removal of 6 bases from V and 4 bases from J, the junction contained 12 bases not matched to a gene. This CDR3 is 17 amino acids long. The germline V gene has CDR1 MDHEN and CDR2 SYDVKM. CDR3 residues: CASRGKLAGVGTGELFF. CDR3 nucleotide sequence: TGTGCCAGCAGGGGAAAGTTAGCGGGAGTAGGCACCGGGGAGCTGTTTTTT.

V usage is TRBV4-3 and J usage is TRBJ2-7, with 10 positions matching TRBD2. The germline V gene has CDR1 LGHNA and CDR2 YSLEER. Trimming at V came to 3 bases and at J to 7 bases, leaving 6 bases not matched to a gene. This CDR3 has 14 amino acids. The CDR3 DNA reads as TGCGCCAGCAGCCATGGGACTAGCGTAGGGGAGCAGTACTTC. Amino acid sequence: CASSHGTSVGEQYF.

The chain has TRBV28 and TRBJ2-1; D is undetermined. Germline V gene data show CDR1 as MDHEN and CDR2 as SYDVKM. The CDR3 contains 11 residues. Written as DNA, the CDR3 is TGTGCTTGGGGCTCCTACAATGAGCAGTTCTTC. Translated: CAWGSYNEQFF.